The source of this TCR beta chain is a study of blood T cells in healthy people across ages. CDR1 and CDR2 from the germline V gene are LGHDT and YNNKEL (reference sequence). V was pared by 4 bases and J by 5 bases, with 10 bases of the junction left unmatched. The CDR3 covers 15 residues. The second PCR ran roughly 7 to 11 cycles with a sample-barcoded 5' primer and J-beta primers. TCRdb reprocessed the 5' RACE reads via MiXCR and lists one record per CDR3 protein. The sample holds almost 550,000 distinct CDR3 sequences, 24% seen once. The sample was also linked to a second study, of T cells of mothers and their children. From that study: Each child gave 2.5 million to 3.5 million TCR beta CDR3 reads (each mother, over 9 million).

The TCR was taken from a boy aged 5-17 years in good health. The chain uses TRBV3-1 and TRBJ1-2, with 7 bases that match TRBD1. Source material: blood. CDR3 nucleotide sequence: TGTGCCAGCAGCCCTTCGACAGGGATTATTTATGGCTACACCTTC. Translated: CASSPSTGIIYGYTF.